Shown below are 28 T cell receptor beta chains from a single sample sequenced in a study of CD49a tissue-resident CD8 T cells in human skin. The protocol was immunoSEQ multiplex PCR, while the TCRdb copy is restricted to in-frame clones and leaves out a portion. Here the sample spans about 840 clones, almost 75% being singletons. Material for sequencing was CLA- CD8+ effector memory T cells sorted from blood. These receptors came from a human donor in good health.

The rearrangement joins TRBV7-9 to TRBJ1-1, with a weak D call TRBD1 (5 bases). V was cut by 1 base and J by 0 bases, with 15 bases left in between. Per the germline V gene, CDR1 is SEHNR and CDR2 is FQNEAQ (reference sequence). The CDR3 length is 17 residues. The CDR3 DNA is TGTGCCAGCAGCTTAGAGGGGTCGGAATTTCTGAACACTGAAGCTTTCTTT. Amino acid sequence: CASSLEGSEFLNTEAFF.

This clone was seen once. The chain's CDR3 is CASRPRDRNSDTQYF. The CDR3, as DNA: TGTGCCAGCAGACCGCGGGACAGAAATTCAGATACGCAGTATTTT. The chain combines TRBV7-9 with TRBJ2-3, with D perhaps matching TRBD1 (7 bases). V was cut by 6 bases and J by 4 bases, with 17 bases left in between. This CDR3 comprises 15 residues. Germline loops: CDR1 SEHNR, CDR2 FQNEAQ (reference sequence).

This clone was recorded only once. The genes are TRBV9 and TRBJ2-4; the match to TRBD2 covers 16 bases. Trimming removed 2 bases from V and 1 base from J; junction bases left unmatched: 3. This CDR3 spans 18 amino acids. Per germline, CDR1 SGDLS and CDR2 YYNGEE. The CDR3 loop is CASSVGTSGGAAKNIQYF. The CDR3 DNA is TGTGCCAGCAGCGTTGGGACTAGCGGGGGGGCGGCCAAAAACATTCAGTACTTC. The whole variable domain, filled in from reference TRBV9 and TRBJ2-4, reads DSGVTQTPKHLITATGQRVTLRCSPRSGDLSVYWYQQSLDQGLQFLIQYYNGEERAKGNILERFSAQQFPDLHSELNLSSLELGDSALYFCASSVGTSGGAAKNIQYFGAGTRLSVL.

The gene calls are TRBV7-6 and TRBJ1-6, with a tentative D call TRBD1 (5 bases). Per the germline V gene, CDR1 is SGHVS and CDR2 is FNYEAQ. This CDR3 is 15 amino acids long. V shed 5 bases and J shed 0 bases, with 8 bases lying between them. In DNA form, the CDR3 reads TGTGCCAGCAGCCGACAGAGCTCCTATAATTCACCCCTCCACTTT. This translates into CASSRQSSYNSPLHF.

This chain connects TRBV11-2 to TRBJ2-1; TRBD1 agrees at 11 bases. The V and J ends lost 0 bases and 11 bases, in that order; junction bases with no gene match: 9. Germline CDR1 SGHAT, CDR2 FQNNGV. The CDR3 runs 16 residues. CDR3 in amino acids: CASSLEAKGDRGKQFF. In nucleotides, the CDR3 is TGTGCCAGCAGCTTAGAGGCCAAAGGGGACAGGGGGAAGCAGTTCTTC.

The rearrangement joins TRBV7-2 to TRBJ2-5, with D perhaps TRBD2 (5 bases). Trimming left V 5 bases short and J 4 bases short, with 17 bases between. This CDR3 has 15 amino acids. Per the germline V gene, CDR1 is SGHTA and CDR2 is FQGNSA. The DNA of the CDR3 is TGTGCCAGCAGCCCATCCCCCGGAGAGGGAGAGACCCAGTACTTC. Translating it yields CASSPSPGEGETQYF.

This clone came up once. The chain joins TRBV21-1 to TRBJ2-3; TRBD1 is the table's D call and was not checked against the DNA. TRBV21-1 is deemed a pseudogene. The CDR3 covers 17 residues. CDR3 protein: CASSKYLSVRTTDTQYF. CDR3 in DNA: TGTGCCAGCAGCAAATACCTTTCAGTCCGGACAACCGATACGCAGTATTTT.

The chain uses TRBV7-8 and TRBJ2-4, with D perhaps TRBD1 (5 bases). The length of the CDR3 is 17 residues. Germline CDR1 and CDR2: SGHVS and FQNEAQ. V lost 1 base and J lost 4, with 17 bases in between. The CDR3 loop reads CASSLDPAAGSKNIQYF. The CDR3 DNA reads as TGTGCCAGCAGCTTAGATCCCGCGGCAGGGTCAAAAAACATTCAGTACTTC.

This clone appeared once. The chain combines TRBV11-2 with TRBJ1-4; D uncertain. CDR1 and CDR2 (germline): SGHAT, FQNNGV. V was cut by 6 bases and J by 6 bases, with 14 bases left in between. This CDR3 region has 14 residues. CDR3: CASSRGSYDEKLFF. As DNA, the CDR3 is TGTGCCAGCAGTCGAGGGTCCTACGATGAAAAACTGTTTTTT.

J is TRBJ1-2 and V is TRBV16; 7 positions agree with TRBD1. Per the germline V gene, CDR1 is KGHSY and CDR2 is FQNENV. This CDR3 has 13 residues. V shed 4 bases, J shed 8 bases, and the junction held 7 bases outside the gene matches. As DNA, the CDR3 is TGTGCCAGCAGCCTGGGGGACAGCGGGGGCTACACCTTC. Translated: CASSLGDSGGYTF.

In this sample, this clone is hyperexpanded. This sequence joins TRBV7-9 and TRBJ2-1, with D maybe TRBD2 (6 bases). In germline, CDR1 is SEHNR, CDR2 FQNEAQ (reference sequence). The CDR3 is 16 amino acids. V gave up 1 base and J gave up 0 bases, with 10 bases separating them. This chain's CDR3 is CASSLVRGYSYNEQFF. CDR3 coding DNA: TGTGCCAGCAGCTTAGTCCGGGGGTACTCCTACAATGAGCAGTTCTTC.

This clone was recorded a few times. The chain uses TRBV6-5 and TRBJ2-3, with 11 bases aligning to TRBD2. Looked up from germline, CDR1 is MNHEY and CDR2 is SVGAGI. V was pared by 6 bases and J by 1 base, with 3 bases of the junction left unmatched. The length of the CDR3 is 15 residues. This CDR3 is CASRRLAGRTDTQYF. DNA for the CDR3: TGTGCCAGCAGACGACTAGCGGGACGCACAGATACGCAGTATTTT.

The chain links TRBV4-1 to TRBJ1-1; D is possibly TRBD1 (6 bases). Germline V gives CDR1 MGHRA, CDR2 YSYEKL. Deletions cut 1 base from V and 2 bases from J, with 11 bases between. The CDR3 totals 15 residues. The CDR3 nucleotides read TGCGCCAGCAGCCAAGGACAGGAACCCAACACTGAAGCTTTCTTT. Amino acid sequence: CASSQGQEPNTEAFF.

This chain connects TRBV19 to TRBJ1-2; 7 positions match TRBD1. The CDR3 spans 13 residues. Germline values: CDR1 LNHDA, CDR2 SQIVND (reference sequence). V dropped 7 bases and J dropped 3; count of bases not matched to a gene: 5. Written as DNA, the CDR3 is TGTGCCAGTACCCCCGGGACAGACTATGGCTACACCTTC. Amino acid sequence: CASTPGTDYGYTF.

The chain carries TRBV5-5 and TRBJ1-2; D is uncertain. Germline V gene lookup returns CDR1 SGHKS and CDR2 YYEKEE (reference sequence). CDR3 size: 14 residues. V lost 2 bases to trimming and J lost 3 bases, with 11 bases between them. CDR3 loop: CASSFGSSDYGYTF. In DNA form, the CDR3 reads TGTGCCAGCAGCTTTGGGAGTTCAGACTATGGCTACACCTTC. The full variable domain, completed using reference TRBV5-5 and TRBJ1-2, is DAGVTQSPTHLIKTRGQQVTLRCSPISGHKSVSWYQQVLGQGPQFIFQYYEKEERGRGNFPDRFSARQFPNYSSELNVNALLLGDSALYLCASSFGSSDYGYTFGSGTRLTVV.

The J gene is TRBJ1-4, the V gene TRBV15, with 9 nucleotides matching TRBD1. Germline loops: CDR1 LNHNV, CDR2 YYDKDF (reference sequence). After removal of 3 bases from V and 5 bases from J, the junction contained 7 bases not matched to a gene. The CDR3 totals 16 residues. CDR3 coding DNA: TGTGCCACCAGCAGGCGCACCGGGACAGGGAATGAAAAACTGTTTTTT. Translating it yields CATSRRTGTGNEKLFF.

This clone was detected only once. The chain combines TRBV13 with TRBJ2-7; 15 bases are shared with TRBD2. Germline assignment: CDR1 PRHDT and CDR2 FYEKMQ (reference sequence). The CDR3 runs 16 residues. The trim removed 3 bases at V and 5 bases at J, leaving 5 bases unmatched. DNA for the CDR3: TGTGCCAGCAGCTTGCGGACTAGCGGGGGGGCCCACGAGCAGTACGTC. It translates to CASSLRTSGGAHEQYV.

The V call is TRBV12-2, the J call TRBJ2-7; the D call of TRBD1 is as the table states it, not checked on the DNA. TRBV12-2 has pseudogene status. The CDR3 sequence is 18 residues long. The CDR3 loop reads CASRSLTGTGTGHYEQYF. The CDR3 nucleotides read TGTGCAAGTCGCTCCCTCACCGGTACCGGGACAGGACACTACGAGCAGTACTTC.

CDR3 sequence reads: CSVDPGLAIYEQFF. CDR3 nucleotides: TGCAGCGTAGACCCGGGACTAGCTATCTATGAGCAGTTCTTC. The chain links TRBV29-1 to TRBJ2-1; 9 nucleotides line up with TRBD2. Germline CDR1 and CDR2: SQVTM and ANQGSEA. The ends lost 6 bases at V and 8 bases at J; junction bases unmatched: 11. The CDR3 length is 14 residues.

This clone was observed a handful of times. This sequence joins TRBV19 and TRBJ2-3, with 10 bases matching TRBD1. This CDR3 is 15 amino acids long. Germline CDR1 LNHDA, CDR2 SQIVND (reference sequence). The junction had 10 bases not matched to a gene; V was cut back by 9 bases and J by 4 bases. The CDR3 loop reads CASREDRGIPDTQYF. DNA for the CDR3: TGTGCCAGCCGAGAGGACAGGGGGATTCCAGATACGCAGTATTTT.

The gene calls are TRBV11-2 and TRBJ2-4; D not certain. Trimming pared 2 bases from V and 0 bases from J, leaving 11 bases between. The CDR3 sequence is 16 residues long. The germline V gene has CDR1 SGHAT and CDR2 FQNNGV. The CDR3 sequence is CASSLSETLAKNIQYF. CDR3 DNA sequence: TGTGCCAGCAGCTTATCAGAGACTCTAGCCAAAAACATTCAGTACTTC.

The rearrangement links TRBV5-4 to TRBJ1-1; D is possibly TRBD1 (5 bases). V gave up 4 bases and J gave up 5 bases, with 15 bases separating them. The germline gives CDR1 SGHNT, CDR2 YYREEE (reference sequence). The CDR3 is 14 amino acids. In DNA form, the CDR3 reads TGTGCCAGCAGCCTGGGGCGGAGGCCAACTGAAGCTTTCTTT. Translated, it gives CASSLGRRPTEAFF.

The J gene is TRBJ2-1, the V gene TRBV10-3; TRBD2 agrees at 9 bases. The ends lost 0 bases at V and 1 base at J; junction bases unmatched: 1. The CDR3 extends over 16 amino acids. The germline V gene has CDR1 ENHRY and CDR2 SYGVKD. The CDR3 DNA reads TGTGCCATCAGTGAGTCTCTAGCGGGATCCTACAATGAGCAGTTCTTC. Amino acids: CAISESLAGSYNEQFF.

The CDR3 coding sequence is TGTGCCAGCAGCTTACGTGAATTGGGCACAGCCTATGGCTACACCTTC. Protein product: CASSLRELGTAYGYTF. V and J are TRBV7-9 and TRBJ1-2; D is unresolved. CDR1 is SEHNR and CDR2 is FQNEAQ in the germline V gene (reference sequence). With 2 bases removed from V and 4 bases from J, the gap between germline ends came to 17 bases. The CDR3 is 16 amino acids.

This clone showed up just a few times. The chain has TRBV2 and TRBJ1-4, with TRBD1 identical over 7 bases. The CDR3 covers 16 residues. J gave up 5 bases and V 6 bases, and 12 bases lay outside the gene matches. Germline assignment: CDR1 SNHLY and CDR2 FYNNEI. The CDR3 DNA follows: TGTGCCAGCAGCGCGACCCGGGACAGAACGAATGAAAAACTGTTTTTT. Protein: CASSATRDRTNEKLFF.

This clone was counted between two and nine times. The chain combines TRBV2 with TRBJ2-7; TRBD1 aligns across 8 bases. Germline assignment: CDR1 SNHLY and CDR2 FYNNEI. The CDR3 is 15 amino acids. With 6 bases clipped from V and 3 bases from J, the junction kept 10 bases outside the gene matches. The CDR3 is CASSVPNRGDYEQYF. The CDR3 DNA sequence: TGTGCCAGCAGCGTACCGAACAGGGGGGACTACGAGCAGTACTTC.

This chain joins TRBV4-1 and TRBJ1-3, with D maybe TRBD1 (5 bases). This CDR3 has 16 residues. Germline V gene lookup returns CDR1 MGHRA and CDR2 YSYEKL. Between the trimmed V and J ends, which lost 4 bases and 4 bases, there was a span of 17 bases. CDR3 DNA sequence: TGCGCCAGCAGCCCCATAACCGGGGGGTCAGGAAACACCATATATTTT. Protein product: CASSPITGGSGNTIYF.

The V gene is TRBV19, the J gene TRBJ2-1; 11 nucleotides align to TRBD2. With V trimmed by 1 base and J by 8 bases, 13 bases remained unmatched. This CDR3 is 18 amino acids long. CDR1 is LNHDA, CDR2 SQIVND, per germline (reference sequence). The CDR3 DNA is TGTGCCAGTAGTATAGGGGTAATAGCGGGGGGGCTTGGATATGAGCAGTTCTTC. Encoded protein: CASSIGVIAGGLGYEQFF.